The present T cell receptor beta chain was sequenced within a study of shared clonotypes between healthy human individuals (dated by TCRdb to about 2020). Background for the entire study: The cohort included three men and a couple of women between 18 and 49 years of age. For each donor, three plates each were used for CD4 naive and CD4 memory, two plates were used for CD8 naive, and one plate was used for CD8 memory. The study deeply sequenced blood TCR repertoires of five healthy adults to estimate repertoire size and the extent of clonotype sharing between individuals. To increase sequencing depth and limit assay-specific biases, TCR repertoire library preparation and sequencing were carried out by different laboratories using diverse techniques. Each donor's leukapheresis produced roughly between about 0.9 and 9.5 billion PBMCs.

Results the study describes overall, beyond this receptor: Naive subsets generally had larger estimated clonotype richness than memory subsets did. The small number of donors limited the genetic and exposure-history diversity represented. When several donors were compared, the shared fraction of clonotypes was about 5.5% for naive CD4, 3% to 4% for naive CD8, 2% to 2.5% for memory CD4, and 0.3% to 0.5% for memory CD8. Compared with non-shared clonotypes, the clonotypes found in all four sorted-subset donors had higher generation probabilities. Incomplete sequencing was indicated by rarefaction of sorted-subset datasets, despite the large sequencing depth. Based on pairwise subsampling, the degree of clonotype sharing among donors was expected to be affected by sequencing depth. Sampling was restricted to blood, and TCR repertoires in tissue are likely to differ from TCR repertoires in blood.

The CDR3 has 15 amino acids, counting the end cysteine and phenylalanine. The read is trimmed to its CDR3 DNA, 45 bases read in frame from base 1. The V end gives up 4 bases and the J end 2 bases, leaving 8 bases in the junction not matched to a gene. Reading the germline V gene gives CDR1 SGDLS and CDR2 YYNGEE. Comment on this clone: The antigen this receptor binds is unknown. Base qualities are missing; no much larger clone stands one base away.

Using the deep immunoSEQ assay, TCR CDR3 regions were amplified from genomic DNA by multiplex PCR. Extracted genomic DNA from each cell subset was spread evenly across all wells of several immunoSEQ 96-well plates, with each plate serving as a replicate. For sorted subsets, 200 to 250 ng of genomic DNA, equivalent to 25,000 to 35,000 T cell genomes, went into each replicate PCR. The purified libraries were quantified using a Qubit 3.0 fluorometer, sized with a Bioanalyzer 2100, and then quantified again using the KAPA Library Quantification kit. Every immunoSEQ 96-well plate was sequenced on a dedicated single-read 150-cycle Illumina NextSeq 550 flow cell. On the study's bioinformatics: Because the immunoSEQ output held only junctional sequences and lacked quality scores, the filtering could not match the filtering applied to full-length reads. Sequences were annotated with PyIR, a Python wrapper for IgBLAST v1.9, and V/J genes and CDR3 were assigned using IMGT germline references. Reads were removed for weak V/J assignments (E-value above 1e-6), missing CDR3, stop codons, out-of-frame junctions, or ambiguous translated residues. V3J clonotypes were defined by identical inferred V gene, J gene, and CDR3 amino acid sequence. To compute the percentage overlap between repertoires, the number of shared unique clonotypes was divided by the size of the smaller repertoire. Richness of each repertoire was evaluated using RTK rarefaction, the Chao1 estimator, and Recon v2.1 estimates of unobserved clonotypes. OLGA was used to compute generation probabilities for all TCRbeta clonotypes that the gDNA method yielded from a few donors. Held by TCRdb, this immuneACCESS table contains in-frame sequences only and omits some clones. Under half of the omission traces to an unresolved V gene where checked; the cause of the rest is unknown. V, J and clone size derive from that table, while D and trimming were established from the DNA sequence. This sample comprises 1.6 million or so clones, around 98.5% of them detected only once. Jointly, the top ten make up over 0.3% of the sample.

The donors were healthy, HIV-negative adults who had no recently reported acute infections or vaccinations. Only Caucasian adults living in Nashville, Tennessee, USA were represented among the donors. CD4+ T cells were enriched by magnetic negative selection; naive cells were then positively selected on CD45RA, and the negative fraction formed the memory subset. After blood collection by leukapheresis, PBMCs were isolated using Ficoll-Histopaque density gradient centrifugation and then cryopreserved in the vapor phase of liquid nitrogen. Analytical flow cytometry was used to check the purity and quantity of every magnetically sorted T cell population. Each sorted fraction had its genomic DNA isolated and then quantified by UV absorbance on a Nanodrop 2000c.

The receptor comes from a man younger than 40 in good health. This chain is built from TRBV9 and TRBJ1-2, and 7 junctional nucleotides match TRBD1. Sequenced: naive CD4+ T cells sorted from blood. This specimen's cell subset or site label, interpreted: CD45RA+ positively selected. The nucleotide sequence reads as follows: TGTGCCAGCAGCCCATCAGGGGGGCGGAACTATGGCTACACCTTC. Translated, it reads CASSPSGGRNYGYTF.